This TCR beta chain was recovered during a study of shared clonotypes between healthy human individuals. Looking at the study overall: The study used three CD4 naive, three CD4 memory, two CD8 naive and one CD8 memory plate per donor. Findings and caveats of the study: Rarefaction curves obtained for sorted subsets showed sequencing incomplete despite large depth.

In germline, CDR1 is SNHLY, CDR2 FYNNEI. The CDR3 totals 14 residues. Trimming took 1 base from V and 7 from J, leaving 11 bases between them. The assay used deep level. Per the original data handling: Filtering differed since immunoSEQ provided only junctions, with no quality scores. Assay: immunoSEQ multiplex PCR; the TCRdb copy retains only in-frame clones and omits some. That table gives V, J and clone size, and the DNA gave D and trimming. This table holds about 1 million clones, under 80% found once. With regard to this clone: The antigen is unknown.

Source material: memory CD4+ T cells sorted from blood. The subset is: CD45RA-negative fraction. This receptor was taken from a young man in good health. The genes are TRBV2 and TRBJ1-5, with D perhaps matching TRBD1 (6 bases). The DNA of the CDR3 is TGTGCCAGCAGTGAAGTAATGGACAGACAGCCCCAGCATTTT. Protein: CASSEVMDRQPQHF.